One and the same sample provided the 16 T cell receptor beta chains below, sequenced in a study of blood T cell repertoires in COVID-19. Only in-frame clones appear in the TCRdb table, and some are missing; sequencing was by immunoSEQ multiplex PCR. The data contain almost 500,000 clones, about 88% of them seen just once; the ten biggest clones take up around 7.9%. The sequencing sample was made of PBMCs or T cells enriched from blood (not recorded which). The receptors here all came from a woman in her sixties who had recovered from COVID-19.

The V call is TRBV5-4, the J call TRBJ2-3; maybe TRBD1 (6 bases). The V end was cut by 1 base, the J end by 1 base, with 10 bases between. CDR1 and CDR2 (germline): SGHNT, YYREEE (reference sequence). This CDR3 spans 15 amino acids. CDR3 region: CASSLQGLGTDTQYF. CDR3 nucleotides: TGTGCCAGCAGCTTGCAGGGGTTGGGCACAGATACGCAGTATTTT.

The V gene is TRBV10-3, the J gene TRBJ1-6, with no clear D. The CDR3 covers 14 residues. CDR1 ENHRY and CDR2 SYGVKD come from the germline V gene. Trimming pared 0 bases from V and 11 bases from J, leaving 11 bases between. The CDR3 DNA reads TGTGCCATCAGTGAGTCTCCCGAGCAAACACCCCTCCACTTT. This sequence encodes CAISESPEQTPLHF.

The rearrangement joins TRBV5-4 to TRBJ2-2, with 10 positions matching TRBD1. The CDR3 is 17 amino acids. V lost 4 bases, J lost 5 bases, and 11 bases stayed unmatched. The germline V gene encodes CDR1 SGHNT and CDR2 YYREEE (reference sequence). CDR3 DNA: TGTGCCAGCAGCACCCCGGGACAGGGGATAGTAACCGGGGAGCTGTTTTTT. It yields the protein CASSTPGQGIVTGELFF.

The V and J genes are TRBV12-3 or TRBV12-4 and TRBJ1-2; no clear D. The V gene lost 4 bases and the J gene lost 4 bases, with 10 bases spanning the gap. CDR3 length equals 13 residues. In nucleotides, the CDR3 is TGTGCCAGCAGTTCAATAGGCGGCTATGGCTACACCTTC. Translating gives CASSSIGGYGYTF.

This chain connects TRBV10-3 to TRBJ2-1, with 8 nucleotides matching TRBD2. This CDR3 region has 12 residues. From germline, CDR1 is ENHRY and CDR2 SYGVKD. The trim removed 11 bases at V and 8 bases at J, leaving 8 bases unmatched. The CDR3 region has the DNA TGTGCCGTGGCTAGCGGGTTAGATGAGCAGTTCTTC. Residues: CAVASGLDEQFF.

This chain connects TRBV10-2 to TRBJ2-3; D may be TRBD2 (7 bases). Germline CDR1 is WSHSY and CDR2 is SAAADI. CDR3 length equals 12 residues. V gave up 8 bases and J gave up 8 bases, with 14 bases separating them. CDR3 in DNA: TGCGCCAGCTGCCCAGGGGAGGGTACGCAGTATTTT. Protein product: CASCPGEGTQYF.

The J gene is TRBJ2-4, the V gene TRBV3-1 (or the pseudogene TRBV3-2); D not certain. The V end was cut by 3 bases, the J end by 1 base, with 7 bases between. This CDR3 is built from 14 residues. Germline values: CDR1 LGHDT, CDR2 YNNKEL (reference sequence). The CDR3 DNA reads TGTGCCAGCAGCCATGGCTCCGCCAAAAACATTCAGTACTTC. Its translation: CASSHGSAKNIQYF.

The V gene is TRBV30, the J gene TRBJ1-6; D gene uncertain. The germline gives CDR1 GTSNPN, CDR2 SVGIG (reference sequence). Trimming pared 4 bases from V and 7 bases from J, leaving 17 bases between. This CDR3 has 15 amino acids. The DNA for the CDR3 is TGTGCCTGGATAGCGAAAGCTGGGAGAAATTCACCCCTCCACTTT. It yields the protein CAWIAKAGRNSPLHF.

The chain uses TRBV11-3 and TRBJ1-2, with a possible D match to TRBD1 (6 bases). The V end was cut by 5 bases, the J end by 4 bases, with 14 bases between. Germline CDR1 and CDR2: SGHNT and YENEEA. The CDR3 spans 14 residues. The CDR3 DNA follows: TGTGCCAGCAGCACCGGGACACTTCGCTATGGCTACACCTTC. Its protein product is CASSTGTLRYGYTF.

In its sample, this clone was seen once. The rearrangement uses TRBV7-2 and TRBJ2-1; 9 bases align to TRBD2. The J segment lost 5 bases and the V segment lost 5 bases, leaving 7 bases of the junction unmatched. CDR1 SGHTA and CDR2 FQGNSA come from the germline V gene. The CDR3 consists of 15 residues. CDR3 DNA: TGTGCCAGCAGCGGGTTAGCGGGGGCTCACAATGAGCAGTTCTTC. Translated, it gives CASSGLAGAHNEQFF.

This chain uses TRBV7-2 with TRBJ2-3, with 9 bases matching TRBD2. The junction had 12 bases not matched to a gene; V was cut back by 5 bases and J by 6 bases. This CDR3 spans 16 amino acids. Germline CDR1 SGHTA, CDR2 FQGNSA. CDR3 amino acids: CASSPGTSWVRDTQYF. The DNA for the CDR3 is TGTGCCAGCAGCCCCGGGACTAGCTGGGTTCGGGATACGCAGTATTTT. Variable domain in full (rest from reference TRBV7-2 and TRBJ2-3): GAGVSQSPSNKVTEKGKDVELRCDPISGHTALYWYRQSLGQGLEFLIYFQGNSAPDKSGLPSDRFSAERTGGSVSTLTIQRTQQEDSAVYLCASSPGTSWVRDTQYFGPGTRLTVL.

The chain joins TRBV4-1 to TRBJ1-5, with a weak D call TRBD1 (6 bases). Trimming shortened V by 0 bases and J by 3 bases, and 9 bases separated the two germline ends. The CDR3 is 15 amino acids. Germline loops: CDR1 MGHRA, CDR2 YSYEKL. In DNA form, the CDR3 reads TGCGCCAGCAGCCAAGATCCAGGGGACAATCAGCCCCAGCATTTT. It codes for CASSQDPGDNQPQHF.

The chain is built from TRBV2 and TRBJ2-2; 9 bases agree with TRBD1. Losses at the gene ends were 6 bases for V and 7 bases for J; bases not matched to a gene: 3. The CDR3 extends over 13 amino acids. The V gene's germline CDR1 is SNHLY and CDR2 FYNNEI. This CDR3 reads CASRKTGGGELFF. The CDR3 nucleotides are TGTGCCAGCAGGAAGACAGGGGGCGGGGAGCTGTTTTTT.

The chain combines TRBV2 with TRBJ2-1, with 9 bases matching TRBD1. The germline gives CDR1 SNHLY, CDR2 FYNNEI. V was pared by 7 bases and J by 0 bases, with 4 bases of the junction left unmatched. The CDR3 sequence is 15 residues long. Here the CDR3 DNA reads TGTGCCAGCACCGGGACAGGGCACTCCTACAATGAGCAGTTCTTC. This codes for CASTGTGHSYNEQFF.

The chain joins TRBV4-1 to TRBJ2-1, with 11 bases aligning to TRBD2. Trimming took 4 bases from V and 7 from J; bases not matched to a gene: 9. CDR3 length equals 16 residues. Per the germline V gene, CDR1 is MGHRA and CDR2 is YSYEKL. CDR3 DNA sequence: TGCGCCAGCAGCCCGCTACTAGCGGGGGCGCGAAATGAGCAGTTCTTC. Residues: CASSPLLAGARNEQFF.

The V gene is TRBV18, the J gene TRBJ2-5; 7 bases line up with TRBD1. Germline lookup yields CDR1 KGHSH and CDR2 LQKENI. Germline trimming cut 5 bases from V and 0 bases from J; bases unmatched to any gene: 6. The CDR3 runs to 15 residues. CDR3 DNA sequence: TGTGCCAGCTCAATACAACAGGGGAACCAAGAGACCCAGTACTTC. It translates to CASSIQQGNQETQYF.